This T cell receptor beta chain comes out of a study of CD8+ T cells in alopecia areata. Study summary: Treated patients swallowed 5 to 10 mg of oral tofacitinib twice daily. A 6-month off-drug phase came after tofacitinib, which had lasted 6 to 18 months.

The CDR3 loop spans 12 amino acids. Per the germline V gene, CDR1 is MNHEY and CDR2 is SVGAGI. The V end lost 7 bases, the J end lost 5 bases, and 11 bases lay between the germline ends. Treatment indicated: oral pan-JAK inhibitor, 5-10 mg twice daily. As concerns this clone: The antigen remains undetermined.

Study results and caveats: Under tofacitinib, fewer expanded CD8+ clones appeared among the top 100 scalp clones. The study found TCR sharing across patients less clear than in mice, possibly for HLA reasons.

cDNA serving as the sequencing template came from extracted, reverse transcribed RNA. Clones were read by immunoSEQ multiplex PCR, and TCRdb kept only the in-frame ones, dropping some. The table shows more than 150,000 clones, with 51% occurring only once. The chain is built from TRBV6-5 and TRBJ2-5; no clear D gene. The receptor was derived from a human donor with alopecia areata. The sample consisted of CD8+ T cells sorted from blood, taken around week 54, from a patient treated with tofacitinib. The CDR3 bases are TGTGCCAGCAATCCCGGTGGGGAGACCCAGTACTTC. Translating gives CASNPGGETQYF.